The rows below give T cell receptor beta chains drawn from one sample of a study of blood T cell repertoires in COVID-19. Data came from immunoSEQ multiplex PCR; TCRdb stores just in-frame clones and leaves some out. The sample has 110,000 or so clones, around 84% seen once; the top ten hold about 3%. Sequenced: peripheral blood. These TCRs come from a man aged 35 to 55 with acute or convalescent COVID-19. Both conserved end residues are trimmed from each CDR3.

16	TRBV24-1	TRBJ2-3	ATSDLNGLAGNTDTQY
12	TRBV5-1	TRBJ2-5	ASRRRDQQETQY
12	TRBV3-1/TRBV3-2	TRBJ1-4	ASSRGTGGEKLF
9	TRBV29-1	TRBJ1-3	SVEDLGGPD
12	TRBV11-2	TRBJ2-7	ASSRPTTRYEQY
13	TRBV24-1	TRBJ2-2	ATSDPTANTGELF
13	TRBV6-2/TRBV6-3	TRBJ2-7	ASSSPRTSGYEQY
10	TRBV12-3/TRBV12-4	TRBJ1-4	ASSWDREKLF
11	TRBV20-1	TRBJ1-1	SASPGGNTEAF
11	TRBV12-3/TRBV12-4	TRBJ1-2	ASHLEANYGYT
14	TRBV14	TRBJ1-6	ASSQEDRSTNSPLH
13	TRBV24-1	TRBJ2-5	ATSDSPGLLETQY
11	TRBV6-4	TRBJ2-2	ASSAGDTGELF
9	TRBV27	TRBJ2-7	ASSSGYEQY
14	TRBV4-2	TRBJ2-2	ASSQDPSMNTGELF
12	TRBV30	TRBJ2-4	AWIGKLAKNIQY
14	TRBV4-3	TRBJ2-5	ASSPRIAEYQETQY
12	TRBV28	TRBJ2-7	ASSPTGQAYEQY
10	TRBV13	TRBJ2-7	ASSLAAYEQY
16	TRBV2	TRBJ2-1	ASRVSSGGPSSYNEQF
15	TRBV19	TRBJ2-1	ASSRRTSGGAYNEQF
12	TRBV19	TRBJ1-3	ASSQGATGNTIY
13	TRBV9	TRBJ2-5	ASSVAGNRGETQY
14	TRBV2	TRBJ2-7	ASSAPLAGATYEQY
13	TRBV24-1	TRBJ2-7	ATSDPGQGAYEQY
16	TRBV21-1	TRBJ2-3	ASRTDTRLGRGTDTQY
12	TRBV4-3	TRBJ1-3	ASSQDRGGNTIY
14	TRBV9	TRBJ1-3	ASSVVGLLSGNTIY
19	TRBV21-1	TRBJ2-1	ASSGTPVPTRRGGGYNEQF
13	TRBV9	TRBJ2-7	ASSPNGVVGYEQY
10	TRBV19	TRBJ1-6	ATSEVGSPLH
11	TRBV12-3/TRBV12-4	TRBJ1-2	ASTSGGDYGYT
13	TRBV6-5	TRBJ1-6	ASSYSYGRNSPLH
13	TRBV15	TRBJ2-5	ATSTGTGGAETQY
16	TRBV19	TRBJ2-3	ASSIGLAGGTHTDTQY
10	TRBV10-3	TRBJ1-2	AISEPRDGYT
12	TRBV6-5	TRBJ1-6	ASSSGPYNSPLH
11	TRBV12-3/TRBV12-4	TRBJ2-5	ASSRTGQETQY
12	TRBV5-4	TRBJ1-1	ASSSGTGATEAF
13	TRBV2	TRBJ1-1	ASSRQEAMNTEAF
13	TRBV7-5	TRBJ2-7	VRSLEERGVYEQY
13	TRBV19	TRBJ2-2	ASALGQGNTGELF
13	TRBV27	TRBJ2-1	ASSSSGGRGNEQF
16	TRBV27	TRBJ2-7	ASSQWGFSAGGSYEQY